The sequence of this T cell receptor beta chain was determined in a study of identical twins. Germline assignment: CDR1 SGHDN and CDR2 FVKESK. With V trimmed by 0 bases and J by 4 bases, 4 bases remained unmatched. The CDR3 totals 16 residues. TCRdb used MiXCR to reprocess the 5' RACE reads, holding one entry per CDR3 protein. The table lists about 340,000 distinct CDR3 sequences, around an eighth of them singletons. Concerning this clonotype: Its target is not known.

General study findings and limits: In drawing conclusions, the study used cross-sectional statistical analysis and did not follow the same donors.

This sample was shared with a second study, whose subject was yellow fever vaccine responses in identical twins.

This sequence joins TRBV14 and TRBJ2-1; TRBD2 aligns across 9 bases. The origin of this receptor is a young woman in good health. Sequencing was performed on CD8+ T cells sorted from blood. CDR3 DNA: TGTGCCAGCAGCCAAGATGAGCGGGGGGCGTACAATGAGCAGTTCTTC. Protein product: CASSQDERGAYNEQFF.